Each of the 25 T cell receptor beta chains below was sequenced from the same sample in a study of CD8+ T cells in alopecia areata. Treatment here: oral pan-JAK inhibitor, 5-10 mg twice daily. cDNA reverse transcribed from extracted RNA served as the sequencing template. TCRdb's copy holds only in-frame clones and misses some; the assay was immunoSEQ multiplex PCR. The sample contains 210,000 or so clones, over 60% of which appear only once. The material was CD4+ T cells sorted from blood, obtained at week 44, from a patient treated with tofacitinib. These receptors originate from a human donor with alopecia areata.

The chain employs TRBV29-1 and TRBJ1-2; D might be TRBD1 (5 bases). Germline loops: CDR1 SQVTM, CDR2 ANQGSEA. V was cut by 5 bases and J by 3 bases, with 13 bases left in between. The CDR3 runs to 13 residues. The CDR3 DNA reads as TGCAGCGTTTTCTCCACGGGACACTATGGCTACACCTTC. Its protein is CSVFSTGHYGYTF.

V usage is TRBV7-2 and J usage is TRBJ2-3, with D possibly matching TRBD1 (6 bases). CDR1 SGHTA and CDR2 FQGNSA come from the germline V gene. V was shortened by 1 base and J by 2 bases, with 10 bases between the two germline ends. The CDR3 consists of 15 residues. The CDR3 region has the DNA TGTGCCAGCAGCTTAGGGGACAATCCCACAGATACGCAGTATTTT. This encodes CASSLGDNPTDTQYF. The full variable domain, rest sourced from reference TRBV7-2 and TRBJ2-3, is GAGVSQSPSNKVTEKGKDVELRCDPISGHTALYWYRQSLGQGLEFLIYFQGNSAPDKSGLPSDRFSAERTGGSVSTLTIQRTQQEDSAVYLCASSLGDNPTDTQYFGPGTRLTVL.

V gene TRBV27 combines with J gene TRBJ1-1; D possibly corresponds to TRBD1 (6 bases). Germline-derived CDR1 and CDR2 are MNHEY and SMNVEV (reference sequence). CDR3 length: 15 amino acids. The V and J ends lost 3 bases and 11 bases respectively, with 22 bases between them. CDR3 residues: CASSFDSRDKESAFF. CDR3 coding DNA: TGTGCCAGCAGTTTCGACAGCCGGGACAAAGAGTCGGCTTTCTTT.

This clone was detected only once. CDR3 in amino acids: CASSEVVGGGRAFF. In nucleotides, the CDR3 is TGTGCCAGCAGTGAGGTCGTGGGAGGGGGGCGAGCTTTCTTT. V and J are TRBV25-1 and TRBJ1-1; weak D call: TRBD1 (6 bases). Germline V gives CDR1 MGHDK, CDR2 SYGVNS. V lost 3 bases to trimming and J lost 10 bases, with 18 bases between them. There are 14 residues in the CDR3.

This clone was recorded only once. The V gene is TRBV2, the J gene TRBJ2-2; no firm D call. V gave up 3 bases and J gave up 7 bases, with 18 bases separating them. The CDR3 has 16 residues. Germline CDR1 and CDR2: SNHLY and FYNNEI. In nucleotides, the CDR3 is TGTGCCAGCAGTGAGCTTGGAACGGGCAGCAGCGGGGAGCTGTTTTTT. Translation: CASSELGTGSSGELFF.

This sequence joins TRBV30 and TRBJ1-2; perhaps TRBD1 as D (5 bases). Germline values: CDR1 GTSNPN, CDR2 SVGIG (reference sequence). The CDR3 is 13 residues long. V was cut by 3 bases and J by 5 bases, with 13 bases left in between. The CDR3 nucleotides are TGTGCCTGGAGGGACGCAGGGCTATATGGCTACACCTTC. Amino acids: CAWRDAGLYGYTF.

V and J are TRBV7-2 and TRBJ1-5; maybe TRBD1 (6 bases). CDR3 length: 14 amino acids. The V gene lost 5 bases and the J gene lost 3 bases, with 11 bases spanning the gap. Germline V lookup: CDR1 SGHTA, CDR2 FQGNSA. The CDR3 region has the DNA TGTGCCAGCAGCCGAGACAGGATCAATCAGCCCCAGCATTTT. Protein product: CASSRDRINQPQHF.

The rearrangement links TRBV18 to TRBJ1-4; 8 nucleotides match TRBD1. The trim removed 3 bases at V and 0 bases at J, leaving 9 bases unmatched. This CDR3 contains 18 residues. Per the germline V gene, CDR1 is KGHSH and CDR2 is LQKENI. This chain's CDR3 is CASSPYGTGSATNEKLFF. Here the CDR3 DNA reads TGTGCCAGCTCACCTTACGGGACAGGCTCAGCAACTAATGAAAAACTGTTTTTT.

This clone was seen just once. The gene calls are TRBV29-1 and TRBJ2-2; D is unclear. Germline lookup yields CDR1 SQVTM and CDR2 ANQGSEA. V gave up 5 bases and J gave up 2 bases, with 12 bases separating them. There are 14 residues in the CDR3. CDR3 loop: CSVSTTVNTGELFF. The CDR3 nucleotides are TGCAGCGTTTCCACAACTGTCAACACCGGGGAGCTGTTTTTT.

This clone was detected only once. This chain links TRBV5-1 with TRBJ1-1, with D maybe TRBD1 (5 bases). The CDR3 consists of 15 residues. V lost 6 bases, J lost 2 bases, and 17 bases lay in between. The germline V gene has CDR1 SGHRS and CDR2 YFSETQ. The CDR3 spells CASTQGLGLNTEAFF. CDR3 coding DNA: TGCGCCAGCACTCAGGGCTTAGGGTTAAACACTGAAGCTTTCTTT. Filled out from reference TRBV5-1 and TRBJ1-1, the complete variable domain reads KAGVTQTPRYLIKTRGQQVTLSCSPISGHRSVSWYQQTPGQGLQFLFEYFSETQRNKGNFPGRFSGRQFSNSRSEMNVSTLELGDSALYLCASTQGLGLNTEAFFGQGTRLTVV.

This rearrangement joins TRBV30 to TRBJ1-2, with D possibly TRBD1 on 5 matching bases. Trimming took 0 bases from V and 8 from J, leaving 22 bases between them. CDR3 length: 16 amino acids. Germline V CDR1 and CDR2: GTSNPN, SVGIG (reference sequence). CDR3 protein: CAWSVPSRDLWGGYTF. In DNA, the CDR3 is TGTGCCTGGAGTGTACCCTCCCGGGACCTTTGGGGAGGCTACACCTTC.

This clone came up once. J is TRBJ2-3 and V is TRBV7-2; D gene uncertain. The V end lost 7 bases, the J end lost 3 bases, and 14 bases lay between the germline ends. From germline, CDR1 is SGHTA and CDR2 FQGNSA. This CDR3 comprises 14 residues. In nucleotides, the CDR3 is TGTGCCAGCACCCCGGGTGTAGGGACAGATACGCAGTATTTT. Its translation is CASTPGVGTDTQYF.

In this sample, this clone turned up a few times. Additional DNA sequences in this sample encode the identical CDR3. V usage is TRBV5-1 and J usage is TRBJ2-6; 7 nucleotides agree with TRBD1. Germline V gene data show CDR1 as SGHRS and CDR2 as YFSETQ. The length of the CDR3 is 16 residues. The junction had 2 bases not matched to a gene; V was cut back by 0 bases and J by 2 bases. CDR3 DNA: TGCGCCAGCAGCTTGGGACAGGGAGCTGGGGCCAACGTCCTGACTTTC. Protein: CASSLGQGAGANVLTF. The full variable domain, completed using reference TRBV5-1 and TRBJ2-6, is KAGVTQTPRYLIKTRGQQVTLSCSPISGHRSVSWYQQTPGQGLQFLFEYFSETQRNKGNFPGRFSGRQFSNSRSEMNVSTLELGDSALYLCASSLGQGAGANVLTFGAGSRLTVL.

The chain joins TRBV13 to TRBJ2-5, with D possibly being TRBD1 or TRBD2 (5 bases each). CDR1 and CDR2 (germline): PRHDT, FYEKMQ (reference sequence). V was trimmed by 1 base and J by 5 bases, leaving 11 bases between them. The CDR3 spans 14 residues. The CDR3 region has the DNA TGTGCCAGCAGCTTAGCTGGGGGTTGGGAGACCCAGTACTTC. The encoded protein is CASSLAGGWETQYF.

This clone was counted a single time. V usage is TRBV5-1 and J usage is TRBJ1-1; D gene unclear. Germline CDR1 and CDR2: SGHRS and YFSETQ. The CDR3 sequence is 13 residues long. V dropped 0 bases and J dropped 7 bases, with 10 bases sitting between them. The CDR3 DNA reads TGCGCCAGCAGCTTGGCCCCCCAGAGTGAAGCTTTCTTT. Amino acids: CASSLAPQSEAFF.

The V gene is TRBV4-3, the J gene TRBJ2-1; 7 bases fit TRBD2. This CDR3 is built from 16 residues. The germline V gene encodes CDR1 LGHNA and CDR2 YSLEER. The V gene end was trimmed by 0 bases and the J gene end by 8 bases; junction bases not matched to a gene: 10. The CDR3 spells CASSQDRGVNGDEQFF. CDR3 sequence (DNA): TGCGCCAGCAGCCAAGATCGGGGGGTCAACGGGGATGAGCAGTTCTTC.

The rearrangement links TRBV4-3 to TRBJ1-6; D is unclear. Trimming cost V 0 bases and J 7 bases, with 7 bases left between them. Germline V gene sequence: CDR1 LGHNA, CDR2 YSLEER. This CDR3 is built from 14 residues. The CDR3 is CASSQELLNSPLHF. The CDR3 DNA reads as TGCGCCAGCAGCCAAGAACTCCTAAATTCACCCCTCCACTTT.

The V gene is TRBV2, the J gene TRBJ2-3; D remains ambiguous. The CDR3 has 13 amino acids. The V gene's germline CDR1 is SNHLY and CDR2 FYNNEI. With 4 bases removed from V and 0 bases from J, the gap between germline ends came to 5 bases. The CDR3 nucleotides are TGTGCCAGCAGTGTGTATAGCACAGATACGCAGTATTTT. This sequence encodes CASSVYSTDTQYF.

The CDR3 is CASSLANLAGGVTDTQYF. CDR3 DNA sequence: TGTGCCAGCAGCTTAGCGAATTTGGCGGGGGGCGTCACAGATACGCAGTATTTT. The genes are TRBV7-2 and TRBJ2-3; 8 bases agree with TRBD2. The ends lost 0 bases at V and 2 bases at J; junction bases unmatched: 10. This CDR3 is built from 18 residues. Germline CDR1 and CDR2: SGHTA and FQGNSA.

The V call is TRBV5-5, the J call TRBJ1-5, with D tentatively TRBD1 (6 bases). The CDR3 has 16 amino acids. Trimming took off 3 bases at V and 3 bases at J, with 16 bases between the two ends. CDR1 SGHKS and CDR2 YYEKEE come from the germline V gene (reference sequence). The CDR3 here is CASSSSGTSNNQPQHF. CDR3 DNA: TGTGCCAGCAGCTCTTCCGGGACATCTAACAATCAGCCCCAGCATTTT. Filled out from reference TRBV5-5 and TRBJ1-5, the complete variable domain reads DAGVTQSPTHLIKTRGQQVTLRCSPISGHKSVSWYQQVLGQGPQFIFQYYEKEERGRGNFPDRFSARQFPNYSSELNVNALLLGDSALYLCASSSSGTSNNQPQHFGDGTRLSIL.

The chain couples TRBV9 to TRBJ2-2, with no clear D. The length of the CDR3 is 14 residues. The germline gives CDR1 SGDLS, CDR2 YYNGEE. The V gene lost 0 bases and the J gene lost 1 base, with 4 bases spanning the gap. The CDR3 bases are TGTGCCAGCAGCGTAGCCCAGAACACCGGGGAGCTGTTTTTT. It yields the protein CASSVAQNTGELFF.

This chain connects TRBV29-1 to TRBJ1-2; D may be TRBD1 (5 bases). V lost 6 bases and J lost 4, with 15 bases in between. CDR1 is SQVTM and CDR2 is ANQGSEA in the germline V gene. The CDR3 consists of 13 residues. CDR3 sequence reads: CSVEGRLPYGYTF. DNA of the CDR3: TGCAGCGTCGAGGGACGGTTGCCCTATGGCTACACCTTC.

This clone was picked up a small number of times. The rearrangement joins TRBV30 to TRBJ2-2; tentative D call: TRBD1 (5 bases). Germline CDR1 is GTSNPN and CDR2 is SVGIG (reference sequence). CDR3 size: 16 residues. V dropped 0 bases and J dropped 4 bases, with 15 bases sitting between them. For the CDR3, the DNA is TGTGCCTGGAGTGTATCGTCAGGGTGGGGCACCGGGGAGCTGTTTTTT. The encoded protein is CAWSVSSGWGTGELFF. The complete variable domain, with remaining parts taken from reference TRBV30 and TRBJ2-2, reads SQTIHQWPATLVQPVGSPLSLECTVEGTSNPNLYWYRQAAGRGLQLLFYSVGIGQISSEVPQNLSASRPQDRQFILSSKKLLLSDSGFYLCAWSVSSGWGTGELFFGEGSRLTVL.

The gene calls are TRBV29-1 and TRBJ1-2; 9 bases agree with TRBD1. The V gene end was trimmed by 5 bases and the J gene end by 3 bases; junction bases not matched to a gene: 10. CDR3 size: 15 residues. The germline CDR1 and CDR2 sequences are SQVTM and ANQGSEA. CDR3 nucleotides: TGCAGCGTTATTTCCCGGGACAGGGTAGACTATGGCTACACCTTC. Its protein product is CSVISRDRVDYGYTF.

In regard to this clone: One end of the junction fails to match germline, which may point to a read error. The CDR3: CASSQEVQRIYRYTF. Written as DNA, the CDR3 is TGCGCCAGCAGCCAAGAGGTCCAACGTATCTATCGCTACACCTTC. The chain carries TRBV4-3 and TRBJ1-2; D not certain. Germline assignment: CDR1 LGHNA and CDR2 YSLEER. The CDR3 runs 15 residues.